These T cell receptor beta chains were read from a single sample in a study of cytomegalovirus exposure and HLA in healthy donors. Sequencing used immunoSEQ multiplex PCR; TCRdb keeps in-frame clones, though not all of them. The sample includes around 140,000 clones, approximately 78% seen only once; the top ten take roughly 7.8%. The sample was PBMCs. All receptors derive from a woman aged 45-60 years in good health and CMV-seropositive. The CDR3 runs from the conserved cysteine through the conserved F or W. The D gene is left open where the match is weak. Clone size is stated in some rows and not others, as once, few, many or a class when expanded.

J gene: TRBJ1-2
clone size: NA
D gene: NA
V gene: TRBV6-5
CDR3 DNA: TGTGCCAGCAACCACCCAGGGAACGACTATGGCTACACCTTC
CDR3 protein: CASNHPGNDYGYTF

J gene: TRBJ1-2
clone size: NA
D gene: NA
V gene: TRBV5-4
CDR3 DNA: TGTGCCAGCAGCTTGGTCGGGGTTATGCGGGGGATTGTAACCTTC
CDR3 protein: CASSLVGVMRGIVTF

J gene: TRBJ2-3
clone size: NA
D gene: NA
V gene: TRBV27
CDR3 DNA: TGTGCCAGCAGTTTTCAGGGGGGTTCCACCACAGATACGCAGTATTTT
CDR3 protein: CASSFQGGSTTDTQYF

J gene: TRBJ2-3
clone size: NA
D gene: NA
V gene: TRBV4-1
CDR3 DNA: TGCGCCAGCAGCTCACGGGCCCAGACAGGGAGGAGCACAGATACGCAGTATTTT
CDR3 protein: CASSSRAQTGRSTDTQYF

J gene: TRBJ2-1
clone size: NA
D gene: TRBD2
V gene: TRBV6-5
CDR3 DNA: TGTGCCACTTCTTGGGAGGGCGGCAGTGAGCAGTTCTTC
CDR3 protein: CATSWEGGSEQFF

J gene: TRBJ1-2
clone size: few
D gene: NA
V gene: TRBV10-3
CDR3 DNA: TGTGCCATCGCGGCAAGGACGGACTCCTATGGCTACACCTTC
CDR3 protein: CAIAARTDSYGYTF

J gene: TRBJ2-3
clone size: few
D gene: NA
V gene: TRBV7-9
CDR3 DNA: TGTGCCAGCAGTCCTCAGGGACATCTCACAGATACGCAGTATTTT
CDR3 protein: CASSPQGHLTDTQYF

J gene: TRBJ2-2
clone size: NA
D gene: TRBD2
V gene: TRBV10-2
CDR3 DNA: TGCGCCAGCCGTGCCCCCGGAGCGGGACGAACCGGGGAGCTGTTTTTT
CDR3 protein: CASRAPGAGRTGELFF

J gene: TRBJ1-2
clone size: NA
D gene: TRBD1
V gene: TRBV27
CDR3 DNA: TGTGCCAGCAGCACCGGGCCGGGACAGGGAAGGGATGGCTACACCTTC
CDR3 protein: CASSTGPGQGRDGYTF

J gene: TRBJ2-5
clone size: few
D gene: NA
V gene: TRBV28
CDR3 DNA: TGTGCCAGCAGCCTAGGGGATACAGAGACCCAGTACTTC
CDR3 protein: CASSLGDTETQYF

J gene: TRBJ2-5
clone size: NA
D gene: NA
V gene: TRBV28
CDR3 DNA: TGTGCCAGCCTAAGGGGGGGGGCCAGGGAGACCCAGTACTTC
CDR3 protein: CASLRGGARETQYF

J gene: TRBJ2-7
clone size: NA
D gene: NA
V gene: TRBV28
CDR3 DNA: TGTGCCAGCAGTTCCTTCGGGTCATTGAGCTCCTACGAGCAGTACTTC
CDR3 protein: CASSSFGSLSSYEQYF

J gene: TRBJ2-7
clone size: NA
D gene: NA
V gene: TRBV28
CDR3 DNA: TGTGCCTGCAGTTTACTGGGGGGGGCGGGCGAGCAGTACTTC
CDR3 protein: CACSLLGGAGEQYF

J gene: TRBJ2-7
clone size: NA
D gene: NA
V gene: TRBV2
CDR3 DNA: TGTGCCAGCAGTGGATTCGGGAGCCCCTCCTACGAGCAGTACTTC
CDR3 protein: CASSGFGSPSYEQYF

J gene: TRBJ2-5
clone size: few
D gene: NA
V gene: TRBV7-2
CDR3 DNA: TGTGCCAGCAGCTTAGGGGCCTACGAACGGGAGCAGTACTTC
CDR3 protein: CASSLGAYEREQYF

J gene: TRBJ2-7
clone size: NA
D gene: NA
V gene: TRBV5-1
CDR3 DNA: TGCGCCAGCAGCTTCGGGGGACGCGAGCAGTACTTC
CDR3 protein: CASSFGGREQYF

J gene: TRBJ2-7
clone size: once
D gene: NA
V gene: TRBV21-1
CDR3 DNA: TGTGCCAGCAGCAAAGAGGACAGCCTCTACGAGCAGTACTTC
CDR3 protein: CASSKEDSLYEQYF

J gene: TRBJ2-3
clone size: NA
D gene: NA
V gene: TRBV5-4
CDR3 DNA: TGTGCCAGCAGCCGGAGTGGCGGTAGCACAGATACGCAGTATTTT
CDR3 protein: CASSRSGGSTDTQYF

J gene: TRBJ1-3
clone size: NA
D gene: NA
V gene: TRBV28
CDR3 DNA: TGTGCCAGCCTTCAGGGCAATGGAAACACCATATATTTT
CDR3 protein: CASLQGNGNTIYF

J gene: TRBJ1-1
clone size: once
D gene: TRBD1
V gene: TRBV7-6
CDR3 DNA: TGTGCCAGCAGCCCCAACAGGGGGGAAGCTTTCTTT
CDR3 protein: CASSPNRGEAFF

J gene: TRBJ2-5
clone size: few
D gene: NA
V gene: TRBV7-3
CDR3 DNA: TGTGCCAGCAGCTCACAGGGGGGGCCCCAGTACTTC
CDR3 protein: CASSSQGGPQYF

J gene: TRBJ1-1
clone size: NA
D gene: TRBD1
V gene: TRBV7-9
CDR3 DNA: TGTGCCAGCAGCTCCGACAGGGCCACTGAAGCTTTCTTT
CDR3 protein: CASSSDRATEAFF

J gene: TRBJ1-2
clone size: NA
D gene: TRBD1
V gene: TRBV30
CDR3 DNA: TGTGCCTGGAGTGCCGGGACAGATGGCTACACCTTC
CDR3 protein: CAWSAGTDGYTF

J gene: TRBJ1-2
clone size: once
D gene: NA
V gene: TRBV5-4
CDR3 DNA: TGTGCCAGCAGCCTACCCACTTCGACAGTCTACTATGGCTACACCTTC
CDR3 protein: CASSLPTSTVYYGYTF

J gene: TRBJ1-1
clone size: NA
D gene: NA
V gene: TRBV7-2
CDR3 DNA: TGTGCCAGCAGCGGACACTTCACTGAAGCTTTCTTT
CDR3 protein: CASSGHFTEAFF

J gene: TRBJ2-7
clone size: NA
D gene: TRBD1
V gene: TRBV6-1
CDR3 DNA: TGTGCCAGCAGTACCGGGACAGGGGGCCACGAGCAGTACTTC
CDR3 protein: CASSTGTGGHEQYF

J gene: TRBJ1-2
clone size: once
D gene: NA
V gene: TRBV12-1
CDR3 DNA: TGTGCCGGCAGCTGCCGACAGGGGGCGAATTGCTATGGCTACACCTTC
CDR3 protein: CAGSCRQGANCYGYTF

J gene: TRBJ1-1
clone size: NA
D gene: NA
V gene: TRBV2
CDR3 DNA: TGTGCCAGCAGTCTTACAGGGAGGAACACTGAAGCTTTCTTT
CDR3 protein: CASSLTGRNTEAFF

J gene: TRBJ2-1
clone size: NA
D gene: TRBD2
V gene: TRBV9
CDR3 DNA: TGTGCCAGCAGCGGTAGCGGGAGTGGTTACAATGAGCAGTTCTTC
CDR3 protein: CASSGSGSGYNEQFF

J gene: TRBJ1-1
clone size: once
D gene: NA
V gene: TRBV27
CDR3 DNA: TGTGCCAGCAGTGACAGCCACACTGAAGCTTTCTTT
CDR3 protein: CASSDSHTEAFF

J gene: TRBJ1-2
clone size: NA
D gene: NA
V gene: TRBV7-9
CDR3 DNA: TGTGCCAGCAGCCCACGGGGATCAAATGGCTACACCTTC
CDR3 protein: CASSPRGSNGYTF

J gene: TRBJ1-2
clone size: NA
D gene: NA
V gene: TRBV6-1
CDR3 DNA: TGTGCCAGCAGTGAGACCCCCGGGGGCTATGGCTACACCTTC
CDR3 protein: CASSETPGGYGYTF

J gene: TRBJ1-2
clone size: NA
D gene: NA
V gene: TRBV30
CDR3 DNA: TGTGCCTGGAGTGTACCCCCGGGAAGAAAGAGCTATGGCTACACCTTC
CDR3 protein: CAWSVPPGRKSYGYTF

J gene: TRBJ2-1
clone size: NA
D gene: NA
V gene: TRBV27
CDR3 DNA: TGTGCCAGCGGGGACTTCTACAATGAGCAGTTCTTC
CDR3 protein: CASGDFYNEQFF